This T cell receptor (beta chain) was found in a study of T cell responses to AZD1222 COVID-19 vaccine. The table came from immunoSEQ multiplex PCR; TCRdb's copy has only in-frame clones and leaves some out. The data show 100,000 to 150,000 clones, roughly nine tenths seen once. This CDR3 has 15 residues. With 5 bases clipped from V and 7 bases from J, the junction kept 5 bases outside the gene matches. Germline V lookup: CDR1 SGHTA, CDR2 FQGTGA. The source was peripheral blood, collected on day 0 of AZD1222 vaccination. The rearrangement uses TRBV7-3 and TRBJ2-2, with 12 nucleotides matching TRBD2. The source is an adult in good health. The chain's CDR3 is CASSQLAGGVGELFF. DNA of the CDR3: TGTGCCAGCAGCCAGCTAGCGGGAGGGGTCGGGGAGCTGTTTTTT.